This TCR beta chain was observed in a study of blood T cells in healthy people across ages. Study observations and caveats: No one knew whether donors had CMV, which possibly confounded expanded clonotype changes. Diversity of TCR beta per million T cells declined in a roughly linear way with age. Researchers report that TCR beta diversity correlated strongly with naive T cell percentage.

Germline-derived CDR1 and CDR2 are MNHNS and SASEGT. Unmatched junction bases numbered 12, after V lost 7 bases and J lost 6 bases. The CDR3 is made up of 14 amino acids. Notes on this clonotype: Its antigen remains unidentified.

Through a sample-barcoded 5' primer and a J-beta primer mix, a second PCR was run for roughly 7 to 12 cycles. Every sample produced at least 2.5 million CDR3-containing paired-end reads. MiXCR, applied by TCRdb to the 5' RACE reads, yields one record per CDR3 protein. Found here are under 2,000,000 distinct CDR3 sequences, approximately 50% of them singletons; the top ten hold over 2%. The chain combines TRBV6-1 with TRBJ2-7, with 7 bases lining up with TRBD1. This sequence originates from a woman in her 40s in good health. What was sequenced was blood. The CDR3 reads CASTEQGRRGEQYF. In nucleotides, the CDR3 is TGTGCCAGCACCGAACAGGGGCGGCGAGGCGAGCAGTACTTC.